A selection of T cell receptor beta chains follows, all from one sample in a study of control samples from healthy donors and cancer patients. The table came from immunoSEQ multiplex PCR; TCRdb's copy has only in-frame clones and leaves some out. The sample carries about 150,000 clones, 88% recorded once. Sequenced material: blood. These receptors were obtained from a man between 18 and 35 years old in good health. Each CDR3 is given with its conserved first and last residue. The D gene is left open where the match is weak. Clone size is stated in some rows and not others, as once, few, many or a class when expanded.

j_gene,v_gene,abundance,d_gene,CDR3aa,CDR3nt
TRBJ2-7,TRBV28,NA,NA,CASRETAGSPYF,TGTGCCAGCAGGGAGACCGCCGGGAGCCCCTACTTC
TRBJ2-7,TRBV2,NA,TRBD1,CASRGKGQGAWYEQYF,TGTGCCAGCAGGGGTAAGGGACAGGGGGCTTGGTACGAGCAGTACTTC
TRBJ1-1,TRBV3-1/TRBV3-2,once,NA,CASSQDASLLITEAFF,TGTGCCAGCAGCCAAGATGCAAGCCTCCTTATCACTGAAGCTTTCTTT
TRBJ2-1,TRBV6-2/TRBV6-3,NA,NA,CASSYGSQAYNEQFF,TGTGCCAGCAGTTACGGTTCCCAGGCCTACAATGAGCAGTTCTTC
TRBJ1-3,TRBV7-9,NA,NA,CASSLFQDSGNTIYF,TGTGCCAGCAGCTTGTTTCAGGACTCTGGAAACACCATATATTTT
TRBJ2-5,TRBV29-1,NA,TRBD1,CSVEKGDRGQGTQYF,TGCAGCGTTGAAAAGGGAGACAGGGGGCAAGGGACCCAGTACTTC
TRBJ1-2,TRBV15,NA,TRBD1,CATSRDLGQVDGYTF,TGTGCCACCAGCAGAGATTTAGGACAGGTGGATGGCTACACCTTC
TRBJ2-5,TRBV30,NA,TRBD1,CAWSVGGIHRETQYF,TGTGCCTGGAGTGTAGGGGGCATCCATCGGGAGACCCAGTACTTC
TRBJ1-5,TRBV12-3/TRBV12-4,few,NA,CASSQGWQPQHF,TGTGCCAGCAGTCAGGGATGGCAGCCCCAGCATTTT
TRBJ1-2,TRBV9,NA,TRBD1,CASSVGGTGLYGYTF,TGTGCCAGCAGCGTAGGGGGGACAGGGCTCTATGGCTACACCTTC
TRBJ1-6,TRBV13,NA,TRBD1,CASSFGGRRQGDNSPLHF,TGTGCCAGCAGCTTTGGGGGGCGACGACAGGGGGACAATTCACCCCTCCACTTT
TRBJ2-1,TRBV27,NA,TRBD2,CASSPTSGAGDEQFF,TGTGCCAGCAGCCCGACTAGCGGGGCCGGGGATGAGCAGTTCTTC
TRBJ2-6,TRBV28,NA,NA,CASRPGANVLTF,TGTGCCAGCCGCCCAGGGGCCAACGTCCTGACTTTC
TRBJ1-2,TRBV6-5,once,TRBD1,CASSYSPTGHYGYTF,TGTGCCAGCAGTTACTCCCCGACAGGGCATTACGGCTACACCTTC
TRBJ2-5,TRBV5-4,NA,NA,CASSLVGSTQETQYF,TGTGCCAGCAGCTTGGTAGGGTCTACTCAAGAGACCCAGTACTTC
TRBJ1-5,TRBV10-1,once,NA,CASSESGASLNQPQHF,TGCGCCAGCAGTGAGTCGGGGGCCTCCTTAAATCAGCCCCAGCATTTT
TRBJ2-5,TRBV3-1/TRBV3-2,NA,TRBD2,CASSQAMRGETQYF,TGTGCCAGCAGCCAGGCTATGCGGGGGGAGACCCAGTACTTC
TRBJ1-1,TRBV30,NA,TRBD1,CAWMTGFNPGGEAFF,TGTGCCTGGATGACAGGGTTTAACCCCGGCGGTGAAGCTTTCTTT
TRBJ2-7,TRBV27,NA,NA,CASSSSGEYEQYF,TGTGCCAGCAGTTCCTCGGGAGAATACGAGCAGTACTTC
TRBJ2-2,TRBV19,once,NA,CASISPGAYTGELFF,TGTGCCAGTATTTCCCCAGGAGCATACACCGGGGAGCTGTTTTTT
TRBJ2-3,TRBV20-1,NA,NA,CSASMGAGRTDTQYF,TGCAGTGCTAGTATGGGGGCAGGGAGGACAGATACGCAGTATTTT
TRBJ1-6,TRBV2,NA,TRBD1,CATLLTAGGSPLHF,TGTGCCACCCTACTCACGGCAGGGGGTTCACCCCTCCACTTT